These 11 T cell receptor beta chains share one sample of origin, sequenced in a study of graft-versus-host responses after intestinal transplantation. Their recognized antigens are unknown. TCRdb's copy holds only in-frame clones and misses some; the assay was immunoSEQ multiplex PCR. The table lists about 59,000 clones, 85% to 95% of them singletons. The material was unstimulated CD4+ T cells sorted from spleen or lymph node cells, obtained before transplant. All receptors come from a human donor who was the organ donor for an intestinal transplant.

The chain has TRBV5-4 and TRBJ2-7; D not certain. V was clipped by 0 bases and J by 0 bases, with 10 bases between them. The CDR3 consists of 15 residues. Germline values: CDR1 SGHNT, CDR2 YYREEE (reference sequence). The CDR3, as DNA: TGTGCCAGCAGCTTGGTTCCAAAACCCTCCTACGAGCAGTACTTC. Its protein product is CASSLVPKPSYEQYF. The full variable domain, in which reference TRBV5-4 and TRBJ2-7 provide the parts outside the CDR3, is ETGVTQSPTHLIKTRGQQVTLRCSSQSGHNTVSWYQQALGQGPQFIFQYYREEENGRGNFPPRFSGLQFPNYSSELNVNALELDDSALYLCASSLVPKPSYEQYFGPGTRLTVT.

The V call is TRBV9, the J call TRBJ2-3; TRBD2 matches at 12 bases. Trimming took 0 bases from V and 5 from J; bases not matched to a gene: 7. Germline lookup yields CDR1 SGDLS and CDR2 YYNGEE. CDR3 length equals 17 residues. For the CDR3, the DNA is TGTGCCAGCAGCGTAGTCTGTCTAGCGGGGGGGGAAGATACGCAGTATTTT. It yields the protein CASSVVCLAGGEDTQYF.

The gene calls are TRBV6-1 and TRBJ1-6; D is ambiguous. The CDR3 is 13 residues long. Trimming removed 6 bases from V and 8 bases from J, with 11 bases in between. The V gene's germline CDR1 is MNHNS and CDR2 SASEGT. The CDR3 bases are TGTGCCAGCAGCAGCCTCCGGGATTCACCCCTCCACTTT. Its protein product is CASSSLRDSPLHF.

The chain is built from TRBV6-1 and TRBJ1-3; 7 positions match TRBD1. V dropped 8 bases and J dropped 4; count of bases not matched to a gene: 5. CDR1 is MNHNS and CDR2 is SASEGT in the germline V gene. This CDR3 contains 13 residues. CDR3 in amino acids: CASGDSWGNTIYF. For the CDR3, the DNA is TGTGCCAGCGGGGACAGCTGGGGAAACACCATATATTTT.

The chain joins TRBV5-5 to TRBJ1-3; D not resolved. The germline gives CDR1 SGHKS, CDR2 YYEKEE (reference sequence). There are 14 residues in the CDR3. Trimming removed 0 bases at V and 1 base at J, with 5 bases between. CDR3 sequence: CASSLEGSGNTIYF. CDR3 bases: TGTGCCAGCAGCTTGGAGGGTTCTGGAAACACCATATATTTT.

The chain uses TRBV6-1 and TRBJ2-1; D call uncertain. The CDR3 runs 14 residues. The V and J ends lost 3 bases and 1 base respectively, with 7 bases between them. CDR1 is MNHNS, CDR2 SASEGT, per germline. CDR3 in DNA: TGTGCCAGCAGTGATCCAAGGTCCTACAATGAGCAGTTCTTC. Translation: CASSDPRSYNEQFF.

The V and J genes are TRBV4-2 and TRBJ2-5; D uncertain. Germline values: CDR1 LGHNA, CDR2 YNFKEQ. The V end lost 1 base, the J end lost 5 bases, and 8 bases lay between the germline ends. The CDR3 covers 13 residues. CDR3: CASSQVGSETQYF. The CDR3 DNA reads TGTGCCAGCAGCCAAGTGGGATCCGAGACCCAGTACTTC.

The chain is built from TRBV11-2 and TRBJ2-3; TRBD1 is a possible D gene (5 bases). CDR3 length: 13 residues. Looked up from germline, CDR1 is SGHAT and CDR2 is FQNNGV. The V end lost 5 bases, the J end lost 4 bases, and 10 bases lay between the germline ends. This CDR3 reads CASSSVRADTQYF. The CDR3 nucleotides are TGTGCCAGCAGCAGCGTCAGGGCAGATACGCAGTATTTT.

On this clone: A junction end diverges from the germline sequence, so it may reflect a read error. The chain links TRBV25-1 to TRBJ2-5, with 10 bases aligning to TRBD1. The V gene's germline CDR1 is MGHDK and CDR2 SYGVNS. CDR3 length: 13 amino acids. The CDR3 DNA is TGTGCCAGCAGTGGACAGGGGGCAGAGGCCCAGTACTTC. As protein: CASSGQGAEAQYF.

This chain joins TRBV27 and TRBJ1-2, with 8 bases matching TRBD1. Germline lookup yields CDR1 MNHEY and CDR2 SMNVEV (reference sequence). This CDR3 is built from 16 residues. The J segment lost 5 bases and the V segment lost 2 bases, leaving 10 bases of the junction unmatched. CDR3 in DNA: TGTGCCAGCAGTTTAATAGGTGACAGGGGAAGGTATGGCTACACCTTC. Its protein is CASSLIGDRGRYGYTF.

CDR3 DNA: TGTGCCAGCAGCTCTGGGACAGGGCCAAAGGCACAGACCCAGTACTTC. Protein: CASSSGTGPKAQTQYF. This rearrangement joins TRBV7-2 to TRBJ2-5, with 9 nucleotides matching TRBD1. The germline gives CDR1 SGHTA, CDR2 FQGNSA. The CDR3 is made up of 16 amino acids. V shed 4 bases, J shed 6 bases, and the junction held 12 bases outside the gene matches.